One and the same sample provided the 7 T cell receptor beta chains below, sequenced in a study of CD8 T cells in ankylosing spondylitis. TCRdb processed the 5' RACE reads anew with MiXCR; each CDR3 protein has one entry. The table shows around 320,000 distinct CDR3 sequences, with roughly 20% occurring only once. Material: blood, either unsorted or a sorted T cell fraction (not recorded which). The source of these receptors is a female donor with ankylosing spondylitis or in good health (not recorded which).

V is TRBV6-5 and J is TRBJ2-7, with TRBD1 matching 7 bases. Losses at the gene ends were 0 bases for V and 1 base for J; bases not matched to a gene: 3. Per the germline V gene, CDR1 is MNHEY and CDR2 is SVGAGI. The CDR3 is 15 amino acids. The CDR3 is CASSYSDRESYEQYF. As DNA, the CDR3 is TGTGCCAGCAGTTACTCCGACAGGGAATCCTACGAGCAGTACTTC.

This clonotype was recorded a few times. V gene TRBV5-1 combines with J gene TRBJ2-6; 7 bases match TRBD1. V was pared by 0 bases and J by 0 bases, with 6 bases of the junction left unmatched. CDR3 length equals 18 residues. The V gene's germline CDR1 is SGHRS and CDR2 YFSETQ. CDR3 bases: TGCGCCAGCAGCTTGGCCGCAGGGGGACCCTCTGGGGCCAACGTCCTGACTTTC. It codes for CASSLAAGGPSGANVLTF.

The chain links TRBV12-3 or TRBV12-4 to TRBJ1-3; D gene uncertain. The CDR3 has 14 residues. The V end lost 3 bases, the J end lost 0 bases, and 6 bases lay between the germline ends. CDR3 coding DNA: TGTGCCAGCAGTTTGTCCTCCTCTGGAAACACCATATATTTT. Amino acids: CASSLSSSGNTIYF.

This clonotype was seen ten or more times. The J gene is TRBJ1-5, the V gene TRBV7-2, with D perhaps matching TRBD1 (5 bases). Per the germline V gene, CDR1 is SGHTA and CDR2 is FQGNSA. There are 16 residues in the CDR3. V dropped 3 bases and J dropped 4 bases, with 16 bases sitting between them. CDR3: CASSFTTQVGNQPQHF. As DNA, the CDR3 is TGTGCCAGCAGCTTCACTACACAGGTGGGGAATCAGCCCCAGCATTTT.

This chain joins TRBV5-6 and TRBJ1-2, with D possibly TRBD1 on 5 matching bases. Germline V CDR1 and CDR2: SGHDT, YYEEEE. The CDR3 totals 14 residues. V was shortened by 0 bases and J by 7 bases, with 13 bases between the two germline ends. The CDR3 DNA reads TGTGCCAGCAGCTTGGTTACAGGCGATGGTGGCTACACCTTC. This translates into CASSLVTGDGGYTF. Variable domain in full (rest from reference TRBV5-6 and TRBJ1-2): DAGVTQSPTHLIKTRGQQVTLRCSPKSGHDTVSWYQQALGQGPQFIFQYYEEEERQRGNFPDRFSGHQFPNYSSELNVNALLLGDSALYLCASSLVTGDGGYTFGSGTRLTVV.

The chain couples TRBV13 to TRBJ1-1; 8 bases are shared with TRBD1. This CDR3 contains 18 residues. Trimming removed 0 bases from V and 3 bases from J; junction bases left unmatched: 12. The germline V gene encodes CDR1 PRHDT and CDR2 FYEKMQ (reference sequence). Here the CDR3 reads CASSLGLPWTGQDTEAFF. The CDR3 nucleotides are TGTGCCAGCAGCTTAGGCCTCCCCTGGACAGGGCAGGACACTGAAGCTTTCTTT. Looking up the rest from reference TRBV13 and TRBJ1-1 gives the full variable domain: AAGVIQSPRHLIKEKRETATLKCYPIPRHDTVYWYQQGPGQDPQFLISFYEKMQSDKGSIPDRFSAQQFSDYHSELNMSSLELGDSALYFCASSLGLPWTGQDTEAFFGQGTRLTVV.

The table lists this clonotype with a few counts. J is TRBJ1-2 and V is TRBV30; 8 positions agree with TRBD1. Germline V gene sequence: CDR1 GTSNPN, CDR2 SVGIG (reference sequence). The CDR3 runs to 12 residues. The V segment lost 3 bases and the J segment 8 bases; nucleotides outside the gene matches: 5. CDR3 region: CAWSLTGGGYTF. The CDR3 nucleotides read TGTGCCTGGAGCCTAACAGGGGGAGGCTACACCTTC.